These T cell receptor beta chains were read from a single sample in a study of T-cell reconstitution after alpha-beta-depleted transplantation in children. From the PCR reads, TCRdb called clonotypes with MiXCR, one entry per CDR3 protein. The sample consists of 200,000 to 250,000 distinct CDR3 sequences, approximately 12% of them appearing once. The material sequenced was PBMCs from the stem cell graft donor, taken from the stem cell graft. The origin of the receptors is a human donor who donated a stem cell graft to a child with acute lymphoblastic leukemia. Both conserved end residues are part of each CDR3. Each record gives: clone size, D gene, V gene, CDR3 length, J gene, CDR3 DNA, CDR3 protein. The D gene is left open where the match is weak. Rows give clone size only sometimes, using once, few, many, or a class for an expanded clone.

clone size: few
D gene: .
V gene: TRBV5-6
CDR3 length: 13
J gene: TRBJ1-1
CDR3 DNA: TGTGCCAGCAGGTCGGGGGGGGGCACTGAAGCTTTCTTT
CDR3 protein: CASRSGGGTEAFF

clone size: many
D gene: TRBD1
V gene: TRBV29-1
CDR3 length: 12
J gene: TRBJ1-2
CDR3 DNA: TGCAGCGTGGACAGGGACAACTATGGCTACACCTTC
CDR3 protein: CSVDRDNYGYTF

clone size: .
D gene: .
V gene: TRBV19
CDR3 length: 11
J gene: TRBJ2-2
CDR3 DNA: TGTGCCACCACGGGGGAGAGGGAGCTGTTTTTT
CDR3 protein: CATTGERELFF

clone size: many
D gene: TRBD1
V gene: TRBV7-6
CDR3 length: 17
J gene: TRBJ2-2
CDR3 DNA: TGTGCCAGCAGCTTTTCCCGGACAGGGGCGAACACCGGGGAGCTGTTTTTT
CDR3 protein: CASSFSRTGANTGELFF

clone size: many
D gene: .
V gene: TRBV20-1
CDR3 length: 11
J gene: TRBJ2-7
CDR3 DNA: TGCAGTGCTAAGAAGGGCTACGAGCAGTACTTC
CDR3 protein: CSAKKGYEQYF

clone size: many
D gene: TRBD2
V gene: TRBV7-6
CDR3 length: 14
J gene: TRBJ2-1
CDR3 DNA: TGTGCCAGCAGCTTGGGCGGGAGAGGCAATGAGCAGTTCTTC
CDR3 protein: CASSLGGRGNEQFF

clone size: .
D gene: .
V gene: TRBV9
CDR3 length: 16
J gene: TRBJ2-1
CDR3 DNA: TGTGCCAGCAGCGTTGAGCGGAGGAGCTCCTACAATGAGCAGTTCTTC
CDR3 protein: CASSVERRSSYNEQFF

clone size: few
D gene: .
V gene: TRBV9
CDR3 length: 17
J gene: TRBJ2-1
CDR3 DNA: TGTGCCAGCAGCGAGAGAGAGGGGGGGGGAACCTACAATGAGCAGTTCTTC
CDR3 protein: CASSEREGGGTYNEQFF

clone size: many
D gene: .
V gene: TRBV4-1
CDR3 length: 16
J gene: TRBJ1-1
CDR3 DNA: TGCGCCAGCAGCCATCACCCCCCAACTCTGAACACTGAAGCTTTCTTT
CDR3 protein: CASSHHPPTLNTEAFF

clone size: many
D gene: .
V gene: TRBV18
CDR3 length: 12
J gene: TRBJ1-5
CDR3 DNA: TGTGCCAGCTCGACGGCAGCCCAGCCCCAGCATTTT
CDR3 protein: CASSTAAQPQHF